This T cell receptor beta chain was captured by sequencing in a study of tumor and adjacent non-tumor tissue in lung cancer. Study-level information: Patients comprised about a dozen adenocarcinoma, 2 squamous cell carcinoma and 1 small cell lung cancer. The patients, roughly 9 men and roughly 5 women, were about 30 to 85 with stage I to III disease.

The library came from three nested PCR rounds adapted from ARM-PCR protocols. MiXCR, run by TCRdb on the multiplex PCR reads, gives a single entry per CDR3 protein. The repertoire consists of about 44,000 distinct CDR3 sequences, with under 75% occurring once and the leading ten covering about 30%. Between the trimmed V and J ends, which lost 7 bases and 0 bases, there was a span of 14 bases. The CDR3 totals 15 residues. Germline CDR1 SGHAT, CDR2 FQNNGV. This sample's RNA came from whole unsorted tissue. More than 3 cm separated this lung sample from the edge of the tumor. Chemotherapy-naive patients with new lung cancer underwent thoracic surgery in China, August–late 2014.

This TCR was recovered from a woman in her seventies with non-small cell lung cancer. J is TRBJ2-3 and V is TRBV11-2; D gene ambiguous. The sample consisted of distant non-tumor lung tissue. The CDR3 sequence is CASNAAPSSTDTQYF. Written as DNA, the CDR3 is TGTGCCAGCAACGCCGCCCCCAGTAGCACAGATACGCAGTATTTT.